A selection of T cell receptor beta chains follows, all from one sample in a study of high-grade serous ovarian cancer treatment subgroups. Measured with immunoSEQ multiplex PCR; TCRdb has only the in-frame clones, and not every one. The sample lists tens of thousands of clones, around four fifths occurring once. The sample consisted of tumor tissue. The receptor source for this set is a human donor with high-grade serous ovarian cancer. Each CDR3 is given with its conserved first and last residue. D genes are given only for firm matches. Size is stated for part of the rows, as once, few or many counts, or as a class when the clone is expanded.

v_gene	abundance	d_gene	j_gene	CDR3nt	CDR3aa
TRBV7-3	once	.	TRBJ1-1	TGTGCCAGCAGCTTAAAACAGAACACTGAAGCTTTCTTT	CASSLKQNTEAFF
TRBV7-2	.	TRBD2	TRBJ2-1	TGTGCCAGCAGCCCGAAAGGGCTAGCGGGAGGTTACAATGAGCAGTTCTTC	CASSPKGLAGGYNEQFF
TRBV6-4	.	TRBD1	TRBJ1-6	TGTGCCAGCAGATACGCCGCAGACAGGGATTCACCCCTCCACTTT	CASRYAADRDSPLHF
TRBV6-1	.	.	TRBJ1-6	TGTGCCAGCAGTGAGCCACAGGGATCAAGTTCACCCCTCCACTTT	CASSEPQGSSSPLHF
TRBV11-2	.	TRBD1	TRBJ2-3	TGTGCCAGCAGCCTTTCCCCAGCCGGACAGGGGCGGATCCCGGATACGCAGTATTTT	CASSLSPAGQGRIPDTQYF
TRBV11-2	.	.	TRBJ2-1	TGTGCCAGCAGCTTATTTTCCAGTTCGAGGGATGAGCAGTTCTTC	CASSLFSSSRDEQFF
TRBV5-1	.	.	TRBJ1-3	TGCGCCAGCAGCTTGGGGCGGGGACCCTCTGGAAACACCATATATTTT	CASSLGRGPSGNTIYF
TRBV5-1	.	TRBD2	TRBJ2-1	TGCGCCAGCAGCCTCGGGACTAGCTCCTACAATGAGCAGTTCTTC	CASSLGTSSYNEQFF
TRBV30	.	.	TRBJ2-5	TGTGCCTGGAGTGTAGGGGGAGCAAGGGAGACCCAGTACTTC	CAWSVGGARETQYF
TRBV9	few	.	TRBJ2-4	TGTGCCAGCAGCGTAGGAGTTGCTGGTAACATTCAGTACTTC	CASSVGVAGNIQYF
TRBV19	.	TRBD1	TRBJ2-5	TGTGCCAGTAGTATCGGGGGACAGGAAGAGACCCAGTACTTC	CASSIGGQEETQYF
TRBV5-4	.	.	TRBJ2-4	TGTGCCAGCAGCCCGACGGCAGTGCAAAACATTCAGTACTTC	CASSPTAVQNIQYF
TRBV19	.	.	TRBJ2-2	TGTGCCAGTAGTCTCCAAACCGGGGAGCTGTTTTTT	CASSLQTGELFF
TRBV20-1	.	.	TRBJ2-3	TGCAGTGCTACAATGGGGGATACGCAGTATTTT	CSATMGDTQYF
TRBV27	.	.	TRBJ2-3	TGTGCCAGCAGTTTATCGAGGCCCCGCCGGGGTGATACGCAGTATTTT	CASSLSRPRRGDTQYF
TRBV5-1	.	.	TRBJ2-7	TGCGCCAGCAGCTTCAGGGGCCCTCGGTACGAGCAGTACTTC	CASSFRGPRYEQYF
TRBV15	.	TRBD1	TRBJ1-4	TGTGCCACCAGCAGCCGGACAGGGAGAAGATCGACTAATGAAAAACTGTTTTTT	CATSSRTGRRSTNEKLFF
TRBV27	.	TRBD1	TRBJ1-6	TGTGCCAGCCGCGCGCGGACAGGGGACCTTAAGTTGAATTCACCCCTCCACTTT	CASRARTGDLKLNSPLHF
TRBV7-9	few	.	TRBJ1-5	TGTGCCAGCAGCTTAACGGGGTCGGGCAATCAGCCCCAGCATTTT	CASSLTGSGNQPQHF
TRBV27	.	.	TRBJ1-1	TGTGCCAGCAGTTTATCGAGGGCGAACACTGAAGCTTTCTTT	CASSLSRANTEAFF
TRBV5-1	.	.	TRBJ2-2	TGCGCCAGCAGCTCAGGGTTCCGCTCTGGTCGGGCCGGGGAGCTGTTTTTT	CASSSGFRSGRAGELFF